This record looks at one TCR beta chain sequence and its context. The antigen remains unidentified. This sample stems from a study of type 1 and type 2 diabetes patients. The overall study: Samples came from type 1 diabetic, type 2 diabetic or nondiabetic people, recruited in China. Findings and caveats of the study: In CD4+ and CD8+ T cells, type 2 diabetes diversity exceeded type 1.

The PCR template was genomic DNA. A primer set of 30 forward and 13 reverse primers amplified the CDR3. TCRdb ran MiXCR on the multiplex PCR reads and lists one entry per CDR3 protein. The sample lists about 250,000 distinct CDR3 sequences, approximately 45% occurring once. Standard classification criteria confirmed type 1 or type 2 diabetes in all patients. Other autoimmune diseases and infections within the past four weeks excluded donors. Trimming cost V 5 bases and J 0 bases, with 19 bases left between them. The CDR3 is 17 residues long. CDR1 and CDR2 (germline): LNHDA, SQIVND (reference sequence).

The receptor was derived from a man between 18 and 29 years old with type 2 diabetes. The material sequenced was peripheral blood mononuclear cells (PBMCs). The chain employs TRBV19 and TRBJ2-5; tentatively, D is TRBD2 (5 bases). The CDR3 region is CASSSPSGRWYQETQYF. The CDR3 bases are TGTGCCAGTAGTTCCCCAAGCGGACGGTGGTACCAAGAGACCCAGTACTTC.